One sample yielded the 15 T cell receptor beta chains listed below, sequenced in a study of CD8+ T cells in alopecia areata. Sequencing relied on a cDNA template that was reverse transcribed from extracted RNA. TCRdb's table, derived via immunoSEQ multiplex PCR, lists solely in-frame clones and lacks some. This table holds approximately 170,000 clones, 45% to 75% found once. Noted treatment: oral pan-JAK inhibitor, 5-10 mg twice daily. Material: CD4+ T cells sorted from blood, obtained at week 4, from a patient treated with tofacitinib. These receptors came from a human donor with alopecia areata.

CDR3: CSVRILLNTEAFF. CDR3 sequence (DNA): TGCAGCGTTCGAATTCTTTTGAACACTGAAGCTTTCTTT. The V call is TRBV29-1, the J call TRBJ1-1, with unresolved D. Between the trimmed V and J ends, which lost 5 bases and 0 bases, there was a span of 10 bases. CDR1 is SQVTM and CDR2 is ANQGSEA in the germline V gene. The CDR3 consists of 13 residues.

The chain combines TRBV29-1 with TRBJ1-1; D is unresolved. There are 12 residues in the CDR3. Looked up from germline, CDR1 is SQVTM and CDR2 is ANQGSEA. V was trimmed by 2 bases and J by 11 bases, leaving 15 bases between them. The CDR3 DNA reads TGCAGCGTTGAATCGAAGAATTTGGGCGCTTTCTTT. Its translation: CSVESKNLGAFF.

A note on this clone: This CDR3 is also generated by other DNA sequences in the sample. V is TRBV29-1 and J is TRBJ1-4; TRBD1 agrees at 7 bases. V trimming: 7 bases; J trimming: 8 bases; junction bases outside the gene matches: 7. The V gene's germline CDR1 is SQVTM and CDR2 ANQGSEA. CDR3 length equals 12 residues. The chain's CDR3 is CSGRQGGEKLFF. CDR3 sequence (DNA): TGCAGCGGGCGACAGGGAGGCGAAAAACTGTTTTTT. The full variable domain, rest sourced from reference TRBV29-1 and TRBJ1-4, is SAVISQKPSRDICQRGTSLTIQCQVDSQVTMMFWYRQQPGQSLTLIATANQGSEATYESGFVIDKFPISRPNLTFSTLTVSNMSPEDSSIYLCSGRQGGEKLFFGSGTQLSVL.

In this sample, this clone turned up once. The chain combines TRBV25-1 with TRBJ2-5, with 9 nucleotides matching TRBD2. Trimming took 6 bases from V and 5 from J; bases not matched to a gene: 7. CDR1 and CDR2 (germline): MGHDK, SYGVNS. This CDR3 is built from 14 residues. The CDR3: CASRGSGSWETQYF. The CDR3, as DNA: TGTGCCAGCAGGGGTAGCGGGAGTTGGGAGACCCAGTACTTC.

This chain uses TRBV7-2 with TRBJ1-1; D not resolved. The length of the CDR3 is 14 residues. The germline V gene has CDR1 SGHTA and CDR2 FQGNSA. V lost 6 bases and J 0 bases, leaving 11 bases between the germline ends. The DNA for the CDR3 is TGTGCCAGCAGGCCCGCCGTCATGAACACTGAAGCTTTCTTT. Its protein product is CASRPAVMNTEAFF.

The chain couples TRBV29-1 to TRBJ2-1; 11 bases map to TRBD2. Germline V gene sequence: CDR1 SQVTM, CDR2 ANQGSEA. Trimming at V came to 7 bases and at J to 8 bases, leaving 7 bases not matched to a gene. CDR3 size: 13 residues. The CDR3, as DNA: TGCAGCGGGGAGACTAGCGGGATCCATGAGCAGTTCTTC. Translating gives CSGETSGIHEQFF.

With respect to this clone: In the same sample, other DNA sequences code for this CDR3. The chain employs TRBV29-1 and TRBJ2-3, with D perhaps matching TRBD2 (6 bases). Germline V lookup: CDR1 SQVTM, CDR2 ANQGSEA. V lost 1 base and J lost 3, with 8 bases in between. The CDR3 spans 13 residues. This CDR3 is CSVEGGGTDTQYF. Here the CDR3 DNA reads TGCAGCGTTGAAGGGGGAGGTACAGATACGCAGTATTTT.

This clone was seen only once. J is TRBJ2-2 and V is TRBV5-1, with D hard to call. Looked up from germline, CDR1 is SGHRS and CDR2 is YFSETQ. V was cut by 4 bases and J by 1 base, with 14 bases left in between. The CDR3 runs to 16 residues. CDR3 nucleotide sequence: TGCGCCAGCAGCCCTGCCCTGGAGAGGAACACCGGGGAGCTGTTTTTT. It is translated as CASSPALERNTGELFF.

The V and J genes are TRBV5-1 and TRBJ2-5; 14 bases align to TRBD2. With 3 bases clipped from V and 7 bases from J, the junction kept 5 bases outside the gene matches. Germline CDR1 and CDR2: SGHRS and YFSETQ. The CDR3 has 15 residues. The CDR3 is CASSSGLAGVGTQYF. The CDR3, as DNA: TGCGCCAGCAGCTCGGGACTAGCGGGAGTCGGGACCCAGTACTTC.

There are a few counts of this clone. V gene TRBV9 combines with J gene TRBJ1-2, with D unresolved. The germline CDR1 and CDR2 sequences are SGDLS and YYNGEE. Trimming took off 7 bases at V and 0 bases at J, with 4 bases between the two ends. This CDR3 comprises 11 residues. CDR3 DNA: TGTGCCAGCGAAGCTAACTATGGCTACACCTTC. The encoded protein is CASEANYGYTF.

This clone was found a few times. The chain has TRBV2 and TRBJ1-1; weak D call: TRBD1 (5 bases). Germline CDR1 and CDR2: SNHLY and FYNNEI. The CDR3 runs 14 residues. V was clipped by 6 bases and J by 1 base, with 12 bases between them. Here the CDR3 reads CASRGVNENTEAFF. The CDR3 DNA sequence: TGTGCCAGCAGAGGGGTGAACGAGAACACTGAAGCTTTCTTT.

The rearrangement uses TRBV30 and TRBJ2-3, with a weak D call TRBD2 (6 bases). Trimming took off 5 bases at V and 4 bases at J, with 16 bases between the two ends. Per germline, CDR1 GTSNPN and CDR2 SVGIG (reference sequence). The CDR3 extends over 14 amino acids. DNA of the CDR3: TGTGCCTGGGCCGGGACTCAATGGTCAGATACGCAGTATTTT. It encodes CAWAGTQWSDTQYF. The full variable domain, rest sourced from reference TRBV30 and TRBJ2-3, is SQTIHQWPATLVQPVGSPLSLECTVEGTSNPNLYWYRQAAGRGLQLLFYSVGIGQISSEVPQNLSASRPQDRQFILSSKKLLLSDSGFYLCAWAGTQWSDTQYFGPGTRLTVL.

This clone has only a few counts. Written as DNA, the CDR3 is TGTGCCAGCAGCCTGGCAGGGGCCGGGACTGAAGCTTTCTTT. The encoded protein is CASSLAGAGTEAFF. The genes are TRBV28 and TRBJ1-1; possible D gene TRBD1, 6 bases. In germline, CDR1 is MDHEN, CDR2 SYDVKM. CDR3 length: 14 residues. V was pared by 6 bases and J by 5 bases, with 16 bases between.

The rearrangement uses TRBV30 and TRBJ1-3; perhaps TRBD1 as D (6 bases). CDR1 and CDR2 (germline): GTSNPN, SVGIG (reference sequence). CDR3 size: 14 residues. The germline V and J ends were trimmed by 3 bases and 4 bases, with 13 bases remaining between them. CDR3 region: CAWSPGVGGNTIYF. As DNA, the CDR3 is TGTGCCTGGAGCCCAGGGGTTGGGGGAAACACCATATATTTT.

This rearrangement joins TRBV20-1 to TRBJ1-2; the D is unclear. This CDR3 comprises 9 residues. Germline CDR1 and CDR2: DFQATT and SNEGSKA (reference sequence). The ends were cut back, 7 bases at V and 4 bases at J, with 4 bases in the middle. In nucleotides, the CDR3 is TGCAGTGTGACCTATGGCTACACCTTC. It specifies CSVTYGYTF.